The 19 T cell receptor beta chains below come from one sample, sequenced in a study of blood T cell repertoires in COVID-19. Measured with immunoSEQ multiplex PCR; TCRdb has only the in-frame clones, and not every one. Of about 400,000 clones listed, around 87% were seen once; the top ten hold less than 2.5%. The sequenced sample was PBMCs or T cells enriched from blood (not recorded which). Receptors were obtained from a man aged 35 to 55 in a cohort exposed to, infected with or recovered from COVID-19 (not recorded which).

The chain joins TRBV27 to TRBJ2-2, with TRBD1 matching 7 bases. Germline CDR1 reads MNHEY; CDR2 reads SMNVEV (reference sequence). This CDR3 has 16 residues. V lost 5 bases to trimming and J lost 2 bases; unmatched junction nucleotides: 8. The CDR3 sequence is CASSLRTGFNTGELFF. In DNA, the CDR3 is TGTGCCAGCAGTCTGCGGACAGGTTTCAACACCGGGGAGCTGTTTTTT.

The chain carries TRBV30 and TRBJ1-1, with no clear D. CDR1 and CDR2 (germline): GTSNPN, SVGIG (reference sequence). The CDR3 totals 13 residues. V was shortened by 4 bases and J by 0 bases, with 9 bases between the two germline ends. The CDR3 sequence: CAWKSHMNTEAFF. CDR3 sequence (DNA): TGTGCCTGGAAAAGTCACATGAACACTGAAGCTTTCTTT.

CDR3 in DNA: TGCGCCAGCAGCTTGAAGGGACAAGACGCTGGAAACACCATATATTTT. It specifies CASSLKGQDAGNTIYF. The V and J genes are TRBV5-1 and TRBJ1-3; tentative D call: TRBD1 (6 bases). V lost 1 base, J lost 2 bases, and 13 bases lay in between. This CDR3 has 16 residues. Germline CDR1 reads SGHRS; CDR2 reads YFSETQ.

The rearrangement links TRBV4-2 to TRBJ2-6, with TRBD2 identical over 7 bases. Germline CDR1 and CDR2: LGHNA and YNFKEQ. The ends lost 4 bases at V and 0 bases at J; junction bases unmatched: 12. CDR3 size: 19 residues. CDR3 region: CASSPERGGPASGANVLTF. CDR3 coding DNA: TGTGCCAGCAGCCCGGAGCGGGGCGGACCCGCCTCTGGGGCCAACGTCCTGACTTTC.

In nucleotides, the CDR3 is TGCGCCAGCAGCCAACGACTAGCGGGAGAAGAGCAGTACTTC. Amino acid sequence: CASSQRLAGEEQYF. The chain recombines TRBV4-1 with TRBJ2-7; TRBD2 matches at 12 bases. V was clipped by 2 bases and J by 7 bases; unmatched bases: 3. CDR3 length: 14 residues. Germline CDR1 MGHRA, CDR2 YSYEKL.

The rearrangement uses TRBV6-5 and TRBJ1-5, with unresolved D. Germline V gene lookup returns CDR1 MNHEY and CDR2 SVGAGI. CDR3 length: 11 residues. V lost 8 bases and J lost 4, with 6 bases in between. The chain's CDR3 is CASGENQPQHF. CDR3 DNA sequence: TGTGCCAGCGGGGAGAATCAGCCCCAGCATTTT.

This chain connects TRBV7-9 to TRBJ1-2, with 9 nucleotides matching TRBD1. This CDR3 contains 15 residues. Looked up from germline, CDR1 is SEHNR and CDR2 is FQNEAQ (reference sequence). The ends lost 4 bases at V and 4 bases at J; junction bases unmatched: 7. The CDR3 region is CASSSTGTGFYGYTF. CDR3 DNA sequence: TGTGCCAGCAGCTCAACCGGGACAGGGTTCTATGGCTACACCTTC.

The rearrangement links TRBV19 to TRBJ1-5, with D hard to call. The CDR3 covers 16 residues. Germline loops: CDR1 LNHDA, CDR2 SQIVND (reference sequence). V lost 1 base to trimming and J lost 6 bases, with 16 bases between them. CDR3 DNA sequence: TGTGCCAGTAGTATAGGACTCGGGGAGTTCGGTCAGCCCCAGCATTTT. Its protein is CASSIGLGEFGQPQHF.

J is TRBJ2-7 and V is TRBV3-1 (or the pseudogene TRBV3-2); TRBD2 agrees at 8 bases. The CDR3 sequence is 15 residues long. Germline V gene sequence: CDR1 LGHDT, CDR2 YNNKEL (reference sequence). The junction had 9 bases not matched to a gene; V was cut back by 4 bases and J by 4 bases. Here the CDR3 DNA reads TGTGCCAGCAGCCGAATCCCTAGCGGGTCTTACGAGCAGTACTTC. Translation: CASSRIPSGSYEQYF.

This chain's CDR3 is CATSRDPMYEQYF. DNA of the CDR3: TGTGCCACCAGCAGAGATCCCATGTACGAGCAGTACTTC. J is TRBJ2-7 and V is TRBV15; D not certain. The germline V and J ends were trimmed by 0 bases and 4 bases, with 7 bases remaining between them. Germline V gene data show CDR1 as LNHNV and CDR2 as YYDKDF (reference sequence). This CDR3 region has 13 residues.

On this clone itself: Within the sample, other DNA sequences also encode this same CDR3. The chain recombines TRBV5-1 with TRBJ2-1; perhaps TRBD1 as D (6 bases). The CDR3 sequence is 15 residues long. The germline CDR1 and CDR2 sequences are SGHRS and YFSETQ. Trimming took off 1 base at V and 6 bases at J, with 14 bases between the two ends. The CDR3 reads CASSLRPGVSNEQFF. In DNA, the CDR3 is TGCGCCAGCAGCTTGCGGCCAGGGGTTAGCAATGAGCAGTTCTTC. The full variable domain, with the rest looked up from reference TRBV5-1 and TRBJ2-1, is KAGVTQTPRYLIKTRGQQVTLSCSPISGHRSVSWYQQTPGQGLQFLFEYFSETQRNKGNFPGRFSGRQFSNSRSEMNVSTLELGDSALYLCASSLRPGVSNEQFFGPGTRLTVL.

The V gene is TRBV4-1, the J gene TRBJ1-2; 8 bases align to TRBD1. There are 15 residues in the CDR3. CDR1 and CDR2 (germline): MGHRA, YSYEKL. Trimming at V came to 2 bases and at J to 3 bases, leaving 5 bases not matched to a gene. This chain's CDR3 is CASSQPTGGYYGYTF. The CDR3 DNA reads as TGCGCCAGCAGCCAACCTACAGGGGGTTACTATGGCTACACCTTC.

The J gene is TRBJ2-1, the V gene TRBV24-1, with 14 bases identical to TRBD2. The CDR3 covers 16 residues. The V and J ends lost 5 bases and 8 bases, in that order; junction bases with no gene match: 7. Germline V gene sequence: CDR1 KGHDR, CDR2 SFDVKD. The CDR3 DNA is TGTGCCACCAGTGTTTCGAGGACTAGCGGGAGGTATGAGCAGTTCTTC. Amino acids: CATSVSRTSGRYEQFF.

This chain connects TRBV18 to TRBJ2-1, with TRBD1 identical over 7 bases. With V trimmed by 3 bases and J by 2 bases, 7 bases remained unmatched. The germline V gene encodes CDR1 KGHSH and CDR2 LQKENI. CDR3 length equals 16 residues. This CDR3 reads CASSPPDRVAYNEQFF. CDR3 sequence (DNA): TGTGCCAGCTCACCGCCCGACAGGGTGGCCTACAATGAGCAGTTCTTC. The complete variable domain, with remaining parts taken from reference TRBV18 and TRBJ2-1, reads NAGVMQNPRHLVRRRGQEARLRCSPMKGHSHVYWYRQLPEEGLKFMVYLQKENIIDESGMPKERFSAEFPKEGPSILRIQQVVRGDSAAYFCASSPPDRVAYNEQFFGPGTRLTVL.

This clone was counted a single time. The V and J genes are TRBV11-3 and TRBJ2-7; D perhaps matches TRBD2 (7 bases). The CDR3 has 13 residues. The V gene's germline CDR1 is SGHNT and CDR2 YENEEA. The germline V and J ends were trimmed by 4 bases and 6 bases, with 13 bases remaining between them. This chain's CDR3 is CASSSTGRAEQYF. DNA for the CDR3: TGTGCCAGCAGCTCCACAGGGAGGGCCGAGCAGTACTTC.

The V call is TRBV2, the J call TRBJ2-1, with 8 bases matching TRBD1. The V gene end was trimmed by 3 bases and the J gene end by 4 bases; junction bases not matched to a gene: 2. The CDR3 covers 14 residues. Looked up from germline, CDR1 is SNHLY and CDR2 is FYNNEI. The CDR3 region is CASSDRGPYNEQFF. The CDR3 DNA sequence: TGTGCCAGCAGTGACAGGGGGCCTTACAATGAGCAGTTCTTC.

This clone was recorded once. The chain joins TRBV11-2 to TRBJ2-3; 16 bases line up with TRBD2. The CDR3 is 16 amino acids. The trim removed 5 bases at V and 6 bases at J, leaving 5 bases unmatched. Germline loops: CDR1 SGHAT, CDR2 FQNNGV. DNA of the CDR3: TGTGCCAGCAGCCATGGGACTAGCGGGGGGGGTGATACGCAGTATTTT. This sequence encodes CASSHGTSGGGDTQYF.

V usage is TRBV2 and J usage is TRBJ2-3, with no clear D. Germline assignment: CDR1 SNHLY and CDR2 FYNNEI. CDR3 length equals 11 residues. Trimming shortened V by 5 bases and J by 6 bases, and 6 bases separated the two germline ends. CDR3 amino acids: CASSLLDTQYF. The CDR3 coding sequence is TGTGCCAGCAGTCTACTGGATACGCAGTATTTT.

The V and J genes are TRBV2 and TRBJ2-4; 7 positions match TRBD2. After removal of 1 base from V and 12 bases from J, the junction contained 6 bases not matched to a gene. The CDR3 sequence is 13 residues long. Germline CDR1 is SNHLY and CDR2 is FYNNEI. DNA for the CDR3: TGTGCCAGCAGTGAAGGGGACTATCTCACTCAGTACTTC. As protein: CASSEGDYLTQYF.